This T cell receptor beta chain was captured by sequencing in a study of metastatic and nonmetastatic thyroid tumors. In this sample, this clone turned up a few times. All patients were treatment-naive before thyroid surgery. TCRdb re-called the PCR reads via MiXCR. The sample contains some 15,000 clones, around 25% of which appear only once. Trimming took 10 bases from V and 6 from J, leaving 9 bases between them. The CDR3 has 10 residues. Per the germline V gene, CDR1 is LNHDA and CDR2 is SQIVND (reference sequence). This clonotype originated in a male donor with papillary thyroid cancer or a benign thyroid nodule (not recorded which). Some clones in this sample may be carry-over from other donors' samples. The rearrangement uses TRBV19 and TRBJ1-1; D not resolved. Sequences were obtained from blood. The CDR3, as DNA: TGTGCCACTTGGGAGGCTGAAGCTTTCTTT. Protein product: CATWEAEAFF.